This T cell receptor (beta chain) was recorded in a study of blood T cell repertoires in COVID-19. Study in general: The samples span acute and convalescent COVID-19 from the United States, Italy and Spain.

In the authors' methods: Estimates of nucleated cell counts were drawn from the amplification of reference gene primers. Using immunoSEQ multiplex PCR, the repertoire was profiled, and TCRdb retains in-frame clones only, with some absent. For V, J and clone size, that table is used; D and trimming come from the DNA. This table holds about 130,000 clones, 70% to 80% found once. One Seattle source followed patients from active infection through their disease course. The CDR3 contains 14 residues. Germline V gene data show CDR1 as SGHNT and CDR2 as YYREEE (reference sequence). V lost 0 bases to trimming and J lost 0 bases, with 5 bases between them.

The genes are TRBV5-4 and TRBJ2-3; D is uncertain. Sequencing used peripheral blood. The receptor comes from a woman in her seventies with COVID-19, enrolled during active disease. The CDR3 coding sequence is TGTGCCAGCAGCTTGGTTCGGAGCACAGATACGCAGTATTTT. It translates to CASSLVRSTDTQYF.